This T cell receptor (beta chain) comes out of a study of T cell clusters in autoimmune cytopenias (dated by TCRdb to the late 2010s). Regarding the research as a whole: Per sample, TRB sequencing gave a median depth of roughly 56,000 reads and a median of around 2,200 distinct TRB clonotypes. Alongside healthy, CLL and autoimmune hepatitis controls, autoimmune cytopenia patients had their peripheral blood TRB and IGH repertoires sequenced at active disease and again during treatment follow-up. The study was designed to test whether a disease-specific immune repertoire signature usable as a blood-based biomarker is carried by autoimmune cytopenia patients.

Per sample, about 250 ng of peripheral blood genomic DNA, tens of thousands of genome equivalents, was used for TRB amplification. Multiplex PCR with a touch-down protocol amplified TRB rearrangements, with the TRB-A and TRB-B primer pools combined in a single tube. Illumina adapters and sample indices were attached to the amplicons through two consecutive PCR reactions using Phusion HS II polymerase. After gel purification with the NucleoSpin Gel and PCR Clean-up kit, the amplicons were quantified by Qubit and checked for quality on an Agilent 2100 Bioanalyzer. Sequencing of the libraries was performed on an Illumina MiSeq with 600-cycle, single-indexed, paired-end runs. In the original analysis: MiXCR version 2.1.12 with the default MiXCR reference library was used to align and assemble TRB reads. Each unique CDR3 nucleotide sequence defined a clone, and only productive sequences with at least two reads were analysed. Alpha-parameterized diversity profiles (alpha 0 to 5), including the Shannon (alpha 1) and Simpson (alpha 2) indices, were computed with an R script to assess repertoire diversity. Combinatorial TRB VJ usage was computed with the tcR package and compared between cohorts by principal component analysis with ade4. Using GLIPH, TCRbeta CDR3s were clustered on pairs of cohorts matched for age and read depth, and a Wilcoxon test was used to compare cluster frequencies. After TCRdb reprocessed the reads, each CDR3 protein sequence was kept as one row, without DNA. These V and J calls derive from TCRdb rather than the authors' analysis. This sample's table has entries for 9,500 to 15,000 distinct CDR3 sequences. 3% to 3.5% of the sample goes to the ten largest clones.

Summary of the overall study and its limitations: Shifts in the TRB repertoire, including less even repertoires in secondary cytopenia and CLL, were mostly a reflection of lymphoma bias and not of autoimmunity. GLIPH suggested that primary autoimmune cytopenia patients lacked physiological T cell clusters: some 55 clusters were exclusive to healthy donors versus some 16 exclusive to patients. The T cell clusters were defined only in silico, and the functional role of the clusters still needed to be validated experimentally. Healthy donors showed 2.5 to 3-fold more exclusive TRB clusters than active autoimmune hepatitis patients, consistent with an autoimmunity-wide signature. The cluster-lack signature was not seen for secondary cytopenia versus CLL, apparently masked by the dominant lymphoma-associated repertoire.

Its CDR3 holds 18 amino acids, cysteine through phenylalanine. No coding sequence is recorded. CDR1 is given as MNHEY and CDR2 as SMNVEV, both from the germline V gene (reference sequence). As to this clonotype: Its antigen specificity is not known.

Sequencing was performed on peripheral blood. The chain links TRBV27 with TRBJ2-1; as DNA is missing, the TRBD2 call by TCRdb cannot be tested. The receptor's source is a human donor with an autoimmune cytopenia or autoimmune hepatitis (not recorded which). The CDR3 protein is CASRGGLAGVQGYNEQFF.